A single sample is the source of the 10 T cell receptor beta chains below, sequenced in a study of identical twins. TCRdb fed the 5' RACE reads into MiXCR, producing one record per CDR3 protein. The sample yields a few hundred thousand distinct CDR3 sequences, 14% seen once. The same sample was also used in a study of yellow fever vaccine responses in identical twins.

The sequenced material came from CD4+ T cells sorted from blood. Every receptor here comes from a woman aged 18-29 years in good health.

The chain recombines TRBV5-1 with TRBJ1-2; no definite D call. Germline V gives CDR1 SGHRS, CDR2 YFSETQ. V lost 0 bases, J lost 0 bases, and 9 bases lay in between. The CDR3 loop spans 15 amino acids. The CDR3 reads CASSLDGKANYGYTF. Written as DNA, the CDR3 is TGCGCCAGCAGCTTGGATGGAAAAGCTAACTATGGCTACACCTTC.

This clonotype was found a few times. The V call is TRBV7-2, the J call TRBJ2-3; D remains unclear. This CDR3 region has 14 residues. Trimming removed 2 bases at V and 8 bases at J, with 14 bases between. Germline assignment: CDR1 SGHTA and CDR2 FQGNSA. CDR3 nucleotide sequence: TGTGCCAGCAGCTTAATACCAGACTTATCTACGCAGTATTTT. Its translation: CASSLIPDLSTQYF.

This clonotype came up a few times. This rearrangement joins TRBV12-3 or TRBV12-4 to TRBJ1-5; TRBD1 is a possible D gene (5 bases). The ends were cut back, 1 base at V and 7 bases at J, with 14 bases in the middle. This CDR3 has 15 amino acids. Written as DNA, the CDR3 is TGTGCCAGCAGTTTAGACGTGGGGGGGAGGCAGCCCCAGCATTTT. Translation: CASSLDVGGRQPQHF.

This clonotype was counted ten times or more. This chain uses TRBV7-3 with TRBJ2-3, with 7 bases identical to TRBD1. After removal of 2 bases from V and 1 base from J, the junction contained 9 bases not matched to a gene. Looked up from germline, CDR1 is SGHTA and CDR2 is FQGTGA. The length of the CDR3 is 17 residues. The CDR3 nucleotides read TGTGCCAGCAGCTTAGATACCAGGGGGACCGGCACAGATACGCAGTATTTT. It is translated as CASSLDTRGTGTDTQYF.

This clonotype was observed at least ten times. The CDR3 spells CSGRGLFNEQFF. The CDR3 nucleotides are TGCAGCGGAAGGGGACTTTTTAATGAGCAGTTCTTC. V is TRBV29-1 and J is TRBJ2-1; D may be TRBD2 (6 bases). CDR1 SQVTM and CDR2 ANQGSEA come from the germline V gene. The CDR3 has 12 amino acids. The V end lost 7 bases, the J end lost 7 bases, and 14 bases lay between the germline ends.

The V call is TRBV9, the J call TRBJ1-6, with 8 bases aligning to TRBD1. The germline CDR1 and CDR2 sequences are SGDLS and YYNGEE. There are 15 residues in the CDR3. Germline trimming cut 0 bases from V and 6 bases from J; bases unmatched to any gene: 2. CDR3 sequence: CASSVEDRGNSPLHF. CDR3 bases: TGTGCCAGCAGCGTAGAAGACAGGGGTAATTCACCCCTCCACTTT. The whole variable domain, filled in from reference TRBV9 and TRBJ1-6, reads DSGVTQTPKHLITATGQRVTLRCSPRSGDLSVYWYQQSLDQGLQFLIQYYNGEERAKGNILERFSAQQFPDLHSELNLSSLELGDSALYFCASSVEDRGNSPLHFGNGTRLTVT.

V gene TRBV20-1 combines with J gene TRBJ2-3, with unresolved D. V lost 5 bases and J 2 bases, leaving 8 bases between the germline ends. This CDR3 spans 12 amino acids. Germline CDR1 and CDR2: DFQATT and SNEGSKA (reference sequence). CDR3 protein: CSAPHNTDTQYF. In nucleotides, the CDR3 is TGCAGTGCTCCCCACAACACAGATACGCAGTATTTT.

This clonotype showed up many times. The chain is built from TRBV28 and TRBJ2-3; TRBD1 agrees at 7 bases. This CDR3 contains 12 residues. V trimming: 10 bases; J trimming: 2 bases; junction bases outside the gene matches: 3. Germline-derived CDR1 and CDR2 are MDHEN and SYDVKM. The CDR3: CATGQTTDTQYF. The DNA for the CDR3 is TGTGCCACGGGACAGACCACAGATACGCAGTATTTT.

This clonotype occurred a few times. V and J are TRBV3-1 and TRBJ2-2; D might be TRBD1 (6 bases). CDR3 size: 13 residues. Germline values: CDR1 LGHDT, CDR2 YNNKEL (reference sequence). Trimming cost V 3 bases and J 6 bases, with 8 bases left between them. The CDR3 loop reads CASSQDSSGELFF. The CDR3 coding sequence is TGTGCCAGCAGCCAGGACAGCTCCGGGGAGCTGTTTTTT.

This clonotype was recorded at least ten times. The chain uses TRBV3-1 and TRBJ1-1; 9 bases are shared with TRBD1. Germline values: CDR1 LGHDT, CDR2 YNNKEL (reference sequence). V shed 3 bases and J 1 base; nucleotides not matched to a gene: 3. The CDR3 is 15 amino acids. The CDR3 spells CASSHGDRANTEAFF. DNA for the CDR3: TGTGCCAGCAGCCACGGGGACAGGGCGAACACTGAAGCTTTCTTT.